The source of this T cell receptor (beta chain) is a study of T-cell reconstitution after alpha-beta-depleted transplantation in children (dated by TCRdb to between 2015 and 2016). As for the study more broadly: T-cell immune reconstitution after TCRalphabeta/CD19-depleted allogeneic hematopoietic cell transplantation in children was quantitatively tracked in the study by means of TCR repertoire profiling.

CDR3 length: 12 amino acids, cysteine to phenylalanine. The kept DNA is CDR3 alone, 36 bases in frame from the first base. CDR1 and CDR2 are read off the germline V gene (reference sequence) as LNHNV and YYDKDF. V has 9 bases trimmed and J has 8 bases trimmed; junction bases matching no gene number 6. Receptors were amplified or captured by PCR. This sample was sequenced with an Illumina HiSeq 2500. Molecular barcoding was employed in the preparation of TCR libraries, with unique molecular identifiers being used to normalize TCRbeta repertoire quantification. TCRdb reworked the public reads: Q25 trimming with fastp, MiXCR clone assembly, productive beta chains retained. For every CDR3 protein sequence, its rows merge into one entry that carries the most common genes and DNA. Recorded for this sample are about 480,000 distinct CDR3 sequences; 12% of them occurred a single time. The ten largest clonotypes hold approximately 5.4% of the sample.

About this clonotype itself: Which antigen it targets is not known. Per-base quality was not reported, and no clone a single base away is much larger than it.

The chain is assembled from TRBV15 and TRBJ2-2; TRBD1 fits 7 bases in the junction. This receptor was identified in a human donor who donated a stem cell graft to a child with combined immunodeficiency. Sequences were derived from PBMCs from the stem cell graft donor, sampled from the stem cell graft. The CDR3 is CATEGAPGELFF. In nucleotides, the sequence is TGTGCCACTGAGGGGGCTCCGGGGGAGCTGTTTTTT. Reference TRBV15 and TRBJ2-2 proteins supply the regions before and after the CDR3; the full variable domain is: DAMVIQNPRYQVTQFGKPVTLSCSQTLNHNVMYWYQQKSSQAPKLLFHYYDKDFNNEADTPDNFQSRRPNTSFCFLDIRSPGLGDTAMYLCATEGAPGELFFGEGSRLTVL.